This T cell receptor beta chain was documented in a study of blood T cell repertoires in COVID-19. Overall study context: T cells, B-cell-depleted T cells, or PBMCs supplied cDNA or gDNA.

Original processing methods: Reference gene primer amplification in the assay estimated nucleated cell counts. Using immunoSEQ multiplex PCR, the repertoire was profiled, and TCRdb retains in-frame clones only, with some absent. The DNA gave D and trimming, while V, J and clone size come from that table. The top ten clones hold 3.5% to 4.5% of a sample with around 94,000 clones, more than 90% of them seen once. Deletions cut 3 bases from V and 5 bases from J, with 16 bases between. The germline CDR1 and CDR2 sequences are DFQATT and SNEGSKA (reference sequence). The CDR3 consists of 14 residues. The clonotype was recovered from a man younger than 35 with acute or convalescent COVID-19. Sequencing used peripheral blood. The chain uses TRBV20-1 and TRBJ1-1; D might be TRBD1 (5 bases). CDR3 DNA sequence: TGCAGTGCTAGTTCGTACGGGGGTTGGACTGAAGCTTTCTTT. Translation gives CSASSYGGWTEAFF.